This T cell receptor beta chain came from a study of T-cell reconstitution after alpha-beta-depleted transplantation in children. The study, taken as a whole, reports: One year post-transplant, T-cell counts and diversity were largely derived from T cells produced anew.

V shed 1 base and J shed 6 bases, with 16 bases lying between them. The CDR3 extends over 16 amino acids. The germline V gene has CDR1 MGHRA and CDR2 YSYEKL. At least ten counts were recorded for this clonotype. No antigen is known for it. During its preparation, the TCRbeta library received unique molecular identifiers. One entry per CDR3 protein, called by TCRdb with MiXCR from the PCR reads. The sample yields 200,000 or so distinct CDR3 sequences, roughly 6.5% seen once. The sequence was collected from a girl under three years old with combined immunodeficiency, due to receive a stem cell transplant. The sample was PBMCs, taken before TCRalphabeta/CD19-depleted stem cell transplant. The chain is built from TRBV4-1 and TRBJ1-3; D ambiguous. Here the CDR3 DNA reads TGCGCCAGCAGCCAAGGGGCCGGAAAAACCGAAAACACCATATATTTT. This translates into CASSQGAGKTENTIYF.